Presented here are 8 T cell receptor beta chains from one specimen sequenced in a study of blood T cells in healthy people across ages. The second PCR ran about 6 to 11 cycles with a sample-barcoded 5' primer and J-beta primers. A single record per CDR3 protein comes from TCRdb applying MiXCR to the 5' RACE reads. The sample shows almost 800,000 distinct CDR3 sequences, roughly 64% of them seen only once. Sequencing input: blood. The receptors shown here come from a man under 40 in good health.

The CDR3 DNA sequence: TGTGCCAGCAGTGACATACCTAGCGGCACAGATACGCAGTATTTT. Translation gives CASSDIPSGTDTQYF. This chain connects TRBV6-4 to TRBJ2-3; D is possibly TRBD2 (6 bases). Germline lookup yields CDR1 MRHNA and CDR2 SNTAGT. V was clipped by 2 bases and J by 1 base, with 10 bases between them. CDR3 length: 15 residues.

V is TRBV2 and J is TRBJ1-4; 8 bases fit TRBD1. CDR1 and CDR2 (germline): SNHLY, FYNNEI. This CDR3 has 14 residues. V trimming: 5 bases; J trimming: 8 bases; junction bases outside the gene matches: 7. CDR3 sequence (DNA): TGTGCCAGCAGTTTACAGGGGGGCGGCGAAAAACTGTTTTTT. Translated, it gives CASSLQGGGEKLFF. The whole variable domain, remainder taken from reference TRBV2 and TRBJ1-4, is EPEVTQTPSHQVTQMGQEVILRCVPISNHLYFYWYRQILGQKVEFLVSFYNNEISEKSEIFDDQFSVERPDGSNFTLKIRSTKLEDSAMYFCASSLQGGGEKLFFGSGTQLSVL.

A few counts support this clonotype. The V call is TRBV29-1, the J call TRBJ2-7; D might be TRBD1 (6 bases). Germline-derived CDR1 and CDR2 are SQVTM and ANQGSEA. The CDR3 contains 14 residues. V was trimmed by 4 bases and J by 3 bases, leaving 16 bases between them. The CDR3 sequence is CSVVFRGIGYEQYF. In DNA form, the CDR3 reads TGCAGCGTTGTGTTTAGGGGGATCGGCTACGAGCAGTACTTC.

This chain uses TRBV28 with TRBJ1-1; D not certain. Trimming removed 6 bases at V and 2 bases at J, with 10 bases between. Germline loops: CDR1 MDHEN, CDR2 SYDVKM. The CDR3 loop spans 13 amino acids. The CDR3 nucleotides read TGTGCCAGCAGCCGACCTAGAAACACTGAAGCTTTCTTT. This sequence encodes CASSRPRNTEAFF.

This chain uses TRBV20-1 with TRBJ1-2; no definite D call. Deletions cut 5 bases from V and 8 bases from J, with 12 bases between. Per germline, CDR1 DFQATT and CDR2 SNEGSKA (reference sequence). CDR3 length: 11 residues. DNA of the CDR3: TGCAGTGCTCCGGTGCCACGAGGCTACACCTTC. Its protein product is CSAPVPRGYTF.

The rearrangement links TRBV20-1 to TRBJ2-3, with D perhaps TRBD2 (5 bases). Per germline, CDR1 DFQATT and CDR2 SNEGSKA (reference sequence). The CDR3 runs 13 residues. Trimming removed 7 bases at V and 5 bases at J, with 16 bases between. CDR3 coding DNA: TGCAGTGGAGTGGACTCGGGCGTAGATACGCAGTATTTT. Protein sequence: CSGVDSGVDTQYF.

This chain links TRBV28 with TRBJ2-4, with unresolved D. In germline, CDR1 is MDHEN, CDR2 SYDVKM. Trimming took off 2 bases at V and 0 bases at J, with 11 bases between the two ends. The CDR3 covers 16 residues. The CDR3 DNA is TGTGCCAGCAGTTTAACCACAGTCCTAGCCAAAAACATTCAGTACTTC. This codes for CASSLTTVLAKNIQYF.

This rearrangement joins TRBV20-1 to TRBJ1-5; perhaps TRBD1 as D (6 bases). Germline V gives CDR1 DFQATT, CDR2 SNEGSKA (reference sequence). The CDR3 is 16 residues long. The ends were cut back, 1 base at V and 1 base at J, with 14 bases in the middle. The CDR3 protein is CSARVPDRQSNQPQHF. Written as DNA, the CDR3 is TGCAGTGCTAGAGTTCCCGACAGGCAAAGCAATCAGCCCCAGCATTTT.